These 8 T cell receptor beta chains were all obtained from the same sample, sequenced in a study of T cells in Graves' hyperthyroidism and ophthalmopathy. Amplification targeted TCR beta CDR3 regions from RNA transcripts. The HTBI primer set served for first-round RT-PCR of the TCR CDR3. TCRdb re-called the multiplex PCR reads through MiXCR, storing one row per CDR3 protein. Of fewer than 550,000 distinct CDR3 sequences listed, around 16% are singletons. Sequencing was done on a sample of blood. The receptors here all came from a young woman with Graves' hyperthyroidism.

This clonotype was seen a few times. Just one base apart from a much larger clone, this may be a read error. The CDR3 ends on some other residue instead of the conserved phenylalanine or tryptophan, so this is likely a read error. The genes are TRBV28 and TRBJ2-7; D not certain. This CDR3 region has 13 residues. From germline, CDR1 is MDHEN and CDR2 SYDVKM. The V end lost 8 bases, the J end lost 5 bases, and 16 bases lay between the germline ends. CDR3 region: CASYHSSRNEQYL. For the CDR3, the DNA is TGTGCCAGCTACCACAGTTCTAGGAACGAGCAGTACCTC.

This clonotype was counted many times. The CDR3 DNA reads as TGTGCCAGCAGCACAAGGCCGTGGCAGGGAAGTGATGGCTACACCTTC. As protein: CASSTRPWQGSDGYTF. The chain couples TRBV7-2 to TRBJ1-2, with D possibly being TRBD1 (5 bases). This CDR3 region has 16 residues. Germline CDR1 SGHTA, CDR2 FQGNSA. With 5 bases removed from V and 6 bases from J, the gap between germline ends came to 22 bases. The full variable domain, its missing parts supplied by reference TRBV7-2 and TRBJ1-2, is GAGVSQSPSNKVTEKGKDVELRCDPISGHTALYWYRQSLGQGLEFLIYFQGNSAPDKSGLPSDRFSAERTGGSVSTLTIQRTQQEDSAVYLCASSTRPWQGSDGYTFGSGTRLTVV.

This clonotype occurred many times. The V and J genes are TRBV28 and TRBJ1-1; perhaps TRBD1 as D (5 bases). Trimming removed 5 bases at V and 2 bases at J, with 9 bases between. CDR1 MDHEN and CDR2 SYDVKM come from the germline V gene. This CDR3 region has 13 residues. CDR3 amino acids: CASSTTDNTEAFF. CDR3 bases: TGTGCCAGCAGTACGACAGACAACACTGAAGCTTTCTTT.

The V call is TRBV12-3 or TRBV12-4, the J call TRBJ2-5; a weak D match, TRBD2 (5 bases). Trimming left V 3 bases short and J 1 base short, with 9 bases between. CDR3 size: 14 residues. In DNA form, the CDR3 reads TGTGCCAGCAGTTTCCCGGGGTTCCAAGAGACCCAGTACTTC. It specifies CASSFPGFQETQYF.

This clonotype was seen ten or more times. V usage is TRBV6-1 and J usage is TRBJ1-5, with D hard to call. Germline lookup yields CDR1 MNHNS and CDR2 SASEGT. The CDR3 runs to 14 residues. With 5 bases removed from V and 5 bases from J, the gap between germline ends came to 13 bases. CDR3 loop: CASSLRQEYQPQHF. Here the CDR3 DNA reads TGTGCCAGCAGTTTGCGGCAGGAGTATCAGCCCCAGCATTTT.

This clonotype was found many times. The chain employs TRBV6-2 or TRBV6-3 and TRBJ2-7; D gene ambiguous. This CDR3 is 13 amino acids long. The germline V gene has CDR1 MNHEY and CDR2 SVGEGT. V dropped 7 bases and J dropped 0 bases, with 10 bases sitting between them. The CDR3 region has the DNA TGTGCCAGCACCCATGGGAACTCCTACGAGCAGTACTTC. It specifies CASTHGNSYEQYF.

This clonotype was picked up a small number of times. The genes are TRBV7-9 and TRBJ2-1; D perhaps matches TRBD2 (7 bases). The V end was cut by 3 bases, the J end by 8 bases, with 17 bases between. Germline assignment: CDR1 SEHNR and CDR2 FQNEAQ (reference sequence). The CDR3 spans 15 residues. CDR3 residues: CASSFDLAGAYEQFF. The CDR3, as DNA: TGTGCCAGCAGCTTTGACTTGGCGGGGGCCTATGAGCAGTTCTTC.

J is TRBJ1-2 and V is TRBV6-2 or TRBV6-3, with 9 nucleotides matching TRBD1. J gave up 5 bases and V 7 bases, and 8 bases lay outside the gene matches. CDR1 MNHEY and CDR2 SVGEGT come from the germline V gene. The CDR3 consists of 14 residues. The CDR3 sequence: CASTTTGGRYGYTF. CDR3 DNA sequence: TGTGCCAGCACCACAACAGGGGGCCGGTATGGCTACACCTTC.